Listed here are 24 T cell receptor beta chains from one sample, sequenced in a study of early T cells in non-severe SARS-CoV-2 infection. TCRdb analysed the 5' RACE reads with MiXCR anew, one entry per CDR3 protein. The data contain about 84,000 distinct CDR3 sequences, about 12% of them singletons. The sequencing input was whole blood. The receptors here all came from an adult who was a healthcare worker with PCR-confirmed SARS-CoV-2 infection or an uninfected control (not recorded which).

V usage is TRBV25-1 and J usage is TRBJ1-1, with a tentative D call TRBD1 (5 bases). The germline V and J ends were trimmed by 8 bases and 7 bases, with 11 bases remaining between them. This CDR3 region has 11 residues. CDR1 and CDR2 from the germline V gene are MGHDK and SYGVNS. The CDR3 sequence is CASYRGFEAFF. For the CDR3, the DNA is TGTGCCAGCTATCGGGGGTTTGAAGCTTTCTTT.

The chain employs TRBV5-5 and TRBJ2-1; 10 bases align to TRBD1. Germline loops: CDR1 SGHKS, CDR2 YYEKEE (reference sequence). This CDR3 comprises 21 residues. The V gene end was trimmed by 3 bases and the J gene end by 7 bases; junction bases not matched to a gene: 25. CDR3 sequence: CASSSSVPGQGLDPEGNEQFF. In DNA, the CDR3 is TGTGCCAGCAGCTCATCTGTCCCGGGACAGGGGTTGGACCCCGAGGGGAATGAGCAGTTCTTC.

The sample holds many counts of this clonotype. The chain joins TRBV11-2 to TRBJ2-1, with no clear D. Trimming removed 3 bases from V and 5 bases from J, with 14 bases in between. In germline, CDR1 is SGHAT, CDR2 FQNNGV. This CDR3 comprises 15 residues. The CDR3 region has the DNA TGTGCCAGCAGCTTGGATGGAAGGGCAAACAATGAGCAGTTCTTC. Translation gives CASSLDGRANNEQFF.

The J gene is TRBJ1-1, the V gene TRBV28, with TRBD1 matching 9 bases. The CDR3 spans 18 residues. After removal of 6 bases from V and 4 bases from J, the junction contained 18 bases not matched to a gene. Per the germline V gene, CDR1 is MDHEN and CDR2 is SYDVKM. For the CDR3, the DNA is TGTGCCAGCAGAGTGACTCCAAAGGGACAGGGTGTTGGCACTGAAGCTTTCTTT. Protein sequence: CASRVTPKGQGVGTEAFF.

The genes are TRBV5-5 and TRBJ2-3, with 7 bases lining up with TRBD1. V shed 9 bases and J 1 base; nucleotides not matched to a gene: 11. The CDR3 is 15 residues long. CDR1 SGHKS and CDR2 YYEKEE come from the germline V gene (reference sequence). CDR3 amino acids: CATRDEGAGTDTQYF. The CDR3 region has the DNA TGTGCCACCAGGGACGAGGGGGCCGGCACAGATACGCAGTATTTT.

This clonotype showed up many times. The genes are TRBV11-2 and TRBJ2-5; D perhaps matches TRBD1 (6 bases). V was trimmed by 3 bases and J by 1 base, leaving 12 bases between them. There are 15 residues in the CDR3. The V gene's germline CDR1 is SGHAT and CDR2 FQNNGV. The DNA of the CDR3 is TGTGCCAGCAGCTTTCTAACAGGGATCCAAGAGACCCAGTACTTC. Its translation is CASSFLTGIQETQYF.

The chain recombines TRBV3-1 with TRBJ2-5; possible D gene TRBD2, 5 bases. CDR1 is LGHDT and CDR2 is YNNKEL in the germline V gene (reference sequence). The CDR3 is 13 amino acids. Between the trimmed V and J ends, which lost 5 bases and 2 bases, there was a span of 9 bases. In DNA form, the CDR3 reads TGTGCCAGCAGCTGGACTCTGCAAGAGACCCAGTACTTC. Protein product: CASSWTLQETQYF.

At least ten counts were recorded for this clonotype. The chain uses TRBV11-2 and TRBJ2-1; the D gene is possibly TRBD2 (6 bases). The CDR3 spans 16 residues. Trimming took off 5 bases at V and 0 bases at J, with 14 bases between the two ends. The germline gives CDR1 SGHAT, CDR2 FQNNGV. The CDR3 nucleotides are TGTGCCAGCAGCCGCCCCCGGGGGAGCTCCTACAATGAGCAGTTCTTC. This sequence encodes CASSRPRGSSYNEQFF.

Ten or more counts support this clonotype. The chain uses TRBV11-2 and TRBJ2-1, with D perhaps TRBD1 (6 bases). Germline lookup yields CDR1 SGHAT and CDR2 FQNNGV. The CDR3 runs to 18 residues. Deletions cut 5 bases from V and 7 bases from J, with 27 bases between. CDR3 bases: TGTGCCAGCAGCCTATACAGGGTCATCGGTGCTGGAGAGAATGAGCAGTTCTTC. It codes for CASSLYRVIGAGENEQFF.

This clonotype was detected many times. The rearrangement links TRBV29-1 to TRBJ2-3, with TRBD1 identical over 8 bases. With V trimmed by 4 bases and J by 1 base, 7 bases remained unmatched. Germline V CDR1 and CDR2: SQVTM, ANQGSEA. This CDR3 is built from 15 residues. The CDR3 here is CSVVIQGGGTDTQYF. Written as DNA, the CDR3 is TGCAGCGTTGTCATACAGGGGGGAGGCACAGATACGCAGTATTTT.

In this sample, this clonotype turned up a few times. V gene TRBV27 combines with J gene TRBJ1-4; tentatively, D is TRBD1 (6 bases). There are 14 residues in the CDR3. Germline CDR1 MNHEY, CDR2 SMNVEV (reference sequence). The germline V and J ends were trimmed by 7 bases and 12 bases, with 21 bases remaining between them. This CDR3 reads CASKPAGDPRQLFF. In DNA form, the CDR3 reads TGTGCCAGCAAACCCGCAGGGGACCCCCGACAACTGTTTTTT.

This clonotype was seen repeatedly, ten times or more. This rearrangement joins TRBV10-3 to TRBJ2-5; the D gene is possibly TRBD1 (6 bases). CDR1 is ENHRY and CDR2 is SYGVKD in the germline V gene. Trimming pared 4 bases from V and 2 bases from J, leaving 8 bases between. This CDR3 is built from 13 residues. CDR3 sequence reads: CAISGTDQETQYF. The CDR3 coding sequence is TGTGCCATCAGTGGGACAGATCAAGAGACCCAGTACTTC.

In its sample, this clonotype was seen many times. CDR3 region: CASSLGHTDTQYF. CDR3 nucleotides: TGCGCCAGCAGCTTGGGACATACAGATACGCAGTATTTT. This chain joins TRBV5-1 and TRBJ2-3; D not resolved. The CDR3 has 13 residues. Germline CDR1 SGHRS, CDR2 YFSETQ. V shed 0 bases and J shed 3 bases, with 5 bases lying between them.

In its sample, this clonotype was seen many times. The chain has TRBV10-2 and TRBJ1-2; D is possibly TRBD1 (6 bases). CDR1 is WSHSY and CDR2 is SAAADI in the germline V gene. V was pared by 5 bases and J by 5 bases, with 18 bases between. This CDR3 spans 15 amino acids. CDR3 sequence: CASSPARGTLYGYTF. DNA of the CDR3: TGCGCCAGCAGTCCGGCCAGGGGAACATTGTATGGCTACACCTTC.

This sequence joins TRBV5-1 and TRBJ2-2, with a possible D match to TRBD1 (5 bases). This CDR3 has 14 residues. The germline gives CDR1 SGHRS, CDR2 YFSETQ. V dropped 7 bases and J dropped 1 base, with 11 bases sitting between them. CDR3: CASGEGQNTGELFF. Here the CDR3 DNA reads TGCGCCAGCGGAGAAGGACAGAACACCGGGGAGCTGTTTTTT. Full variable domain (remainder filled in from reference TRBV5-1 and TRBJ2-2): KAGVTQTPRYLIKTRGQQVTLSCSPISGHRSVSWYQQTPGQGLQFLFEYFSETQRNKGNFPGRFSGRQFSNSRSEMNVSTLELGDSALYLCASGEGQNTGELFFGEGSRLTVL.

In this sample, this clonotype turned up a few times. The J gene is TRBJ1-1, the V gene TRBV11-2; a weak D match, TRBD1 (5 bases). CDR1 and CDR2 (germline): SGHAT, FQNNGV. This CDR3 spans 12 amino acids. The germline V and J ends were trimmed by 5 bases and 7 bases, with 11 bases remaining between them. The CDR3 DNA follows: TGTGCCAGCAGCGCACCGACAGTTGAAGCTTTCTTT. Protein: CASSAPTVEAFF.

The V call is TRBV24-1, the J call TRBJ2-3; TRBD2 is a possible D gene (5 bases). Per germline, CDR1 KGHDR and CDR2 SFDVKD. Trimming cost V 7 bases and J 0 bases, with 7 bases left between them. The CDR3 is made up of 13 amino acids. The CDR3 region has the DNA TGTGCCACCAGACGGGATAGCACAGATACGCAGTATTTT. Encoded protein: CATRRDSTDTQYF.

This clonotype was recorded a few times. V usage is TRBV12-5 and J usage is TRBJ2-7; the D is unclear. Trimming cost V 2 bases and J 3 bases, with 5 bases left between them. The CDR3 spans 12 residues. Looked up from germline, CDR1 is LGHNT and CDR2 is FRNRAP. CDR3 sequence: CASGLTRYEQYF. CDR3 bases: TGTGCTAGTGGTTTGACGCGCTACGAGCAGTACTTC.

In this sample, this clonotype turned up many times. This chain links TRBV29-1 with TRBJ2-1; D call uncertain. From germline, CDR1 is SQVTM and CDR2 ANQGSEA. The CDR3 is made up of 12 amino acids. The V gene lost 7 bases and the J gene lost 6 bases, with 13 bases spanning the gap. The CDR3 DNA follows: TGCAGCGCTGCCCAGGTTCCCAATGAGCAGTTCTTC. This codes for CSAAQVPNEQFF.

This clonotype appeared many times. J is TRBJ2-1 and V is TRBV29-1, with TRBD2 matching over 9 bases. This CDR3 has 15 residues. J lost 1 base, V lost 4 bases, and 5 bases had no gene match. The germline V gene has CDR1 SQVTM and CDR2 ANQGSEA. CDR3 sequence: CSVGSAGGSYNEQFF. Written as DNA, the CDR3 is TGCAGCGTTGGCTCGGCGGGGGGGTCCTACAATGAGCAGTTCTTC.

This clonotype was counted between two and nine times. V is TRBV29-1 and J is TRBJ1-1; the D gene is possibly TRBD1 (5 bases). The CDR3 extends over 12 amino acids. V lost 7 bases and J lost 0, with 9 bases in between. Germline loops: CDR1 SQVTM, CDR2 ANQGSEA. As DNA, the CDR3 is TGCAGCGCCGGGACTCTGAACACTGAAGCTTTCTTT. The encoded protein is CSAGTLNTEAFF.

The chain has TRBV28 and TRBJ2-5; tentative D call: TRBD1 (5 bases). Between the trimmed V and J ends, which lost 5 bases and 4 bases, there was a span of 20 bases. This CDR3 is built from 16 residues. In germline, CDR1 is MDHEN, CDR2 SYDVKM. The DNA of the CDR3 is TGTGCCAGCAGTCCCTCCTCTCTACAGGACCTAGAGACCCAGTACTTC. Protein product: CASSPSSLQDLETQYF.

V gene TRBV12-3 or TRBV12-4 combines with J gene TRBJ2-7; tentatively, D is TRBD1 (5 bases). Trimming took off 3 bases at V and 2 bases at J, with 14 bases between the two ends. The CDR3 spans 15 residues. CDR3 protein: CASSFSGPLAYEQYF. As DNA, the CDR3 is TGTGCCAGCAGTTTTTCAGGGCCCCTAGCCTACGAGCAGTACTTC.

V usage is TRBV28 and J usage is TRBJ2-7; D might be TRBD2 (6 bases). V was shortened by 10 bases and J by 0 bases, with 13 bases between the two germline ends. Looked up from germline, CDR1 is MDHEN and CDR2 is SYDVKM. This CDR3 has 13 amino acids. The CDR3 region has the DNA TGTGCCACCAGCATGGGGGGCTCCTACGAGCAGTACTTC. It yields the protein CATSMGGSYEQYF.